Presented here are 25 T cell receptor beta chains from one specimen sequenced in a study of cytomegalovirus exposure and HLA in healthy donors. It was with 60 Vbeta and 13 Jbeta primers that the PCR ran. The repertoire was sequenced with immunoSEQ multiplex PCR; TCRdb's copy has only in-frame clones and lacks some. This table holds around 130,000 clones, 70% to 75% found once. The sample comprised PBMCs. All receptors derive from a woman aged 40 to 50 in good health and CMV-seropositive.

This clone was detected only once. The gene calls are TRBV19 and TRBJ2-2; tentatively, D is TRBD1 (6 bases). Trimming stripped 4 bases from V and 3 bases from J, with 9 bases between. Germline V gene data show CDR1 as LNHDA and CDR2 as SQIVND (reference sequence). The length of the CDR3 is 14 residues. CDR3 loop: CASSTDRYTGELFF. CDR3 nucleotide sequence: TGTGCCAGTAGTACCGACAGGTACACCGGGGAGCTGTTTTTT.

The CDR3 nucleotides are TGTGCCAGCAGCCGAGGGACAGGGGGCACCTACGAGCAGTACTTC. This encodes CASSRGTGGTYEQYF. The gene calls are TRBV6-5 and TRBJ2-7; the match to TRBD1 covers 12 bases. CDR1 MNHEY and CDR2 SVGAGI come from the germline V gene. The CDR3 runs 15 residues. The ends lost 6 bases at V and 2 bases at J; junction bases unmatched: 5.

This clone was detected only a few times. V gene TRBV28 combines with J gene TRBJ2-7, with 9 bases matching TRBD1. Germline values: CDR1 MDHEN, CDR2 SYDVKM. The CDR3 runs 15 residues. The ends lost 4 bases at V and 7 bases at J; junction bases unmatched: 11. The CDR3 nucleotides are TGTGCCAGCAGTTCCCCCGGGACAGGGACGAGGGAGCAGTACTTC. It yields the protein CASSSPGTGTREQYF. Drawing the rest from reference TRBV28 and TRBJ2-7, the complete variable domain is DVKVTQSSRYLVKRTGEKVFLECVQDMDHENMFWYRQDPGLGLRLIYFSYDVKMKEKGDIPEGYSVSREKKERFSLILESASTNQTSMYLCASSSPGTGTREQYFGPGTRLTVT.

The rearrangement joins TRBV14 to TRBJ1-2, with TRBD1 matching 8 bases. Germline CDR1 reads SGHDN; CDR2 reads FVKESK. Germline trimming cut 3 bases from V and 2 bases from J; bases unmatched to any gene: 5. The CDR3 is made up of 15 amino acids. The CDR3 here is CASSHLRQGNYGYTF. CDR3 DNA: TGTGCCAGCAGCCATCTCCGACAGGGGAACTATGGCTACACCTTC.

Only a few counts were recorded for this clone. The rearrangement joins TRBV29-1 to TRBJ1-1, with a possible D match to TRBD1 (5 bases). Germline V CDR1 and CDR2: SQVTM, ANQGSEA. Trimming stripped 6 bases from V and 0 bases from J, with 17 bases between. This CDR3 contains 15 residues. The CDR3, as DNA: TGCAGCGTCCCTGGGGGGGAAGCATTGAACACTGAAGCTTTCTTT. It translates to CSVPGGEALNTEAFF. Drawing the rest from reference TRBV29-1 and TRBJ1-1, the complete variable domain is SAVISQKPSRDICQRGTSLTIQCQVDSQVTMMFWYRQQPGQSLTLIATANQGSEATYESGFVIDKFPISRPNLTFSTLTVSNMSPEDSSIYLCSVPGGEALNTEAFFGQGTRLTVV.

Comments on this clone: This CDR3 is also generated by other DNA sequences in the sample. The V gene is TRBV19, the J gene TRBJ1-3; unclear D gene. V was cut by 2 bases and J by 0 bases, with 8 bases left in between. The CDR3 runs to 15 residues. The germline V gene encodes CDR1 LNHDA and CDR2 SQIVND (reference sequence). Here the CDR3 reads CASSILGGSGNTIYF. The CDR3 bases are TGTGCCAGTAGTATACTCGGCGGCTCTGGAAACACCATATATTTT.

The chain uses TRBV4-1 and TRBJ2-7; 7 bases map to TRBD1. The germline gives CDR1 MGHRA, CDR2 YSYEKL. After removal of 4 bases from V and 7 bases from J, the junction contained 7 bases not matched to a gene. This CDR3 region has 13 residues. The CDR3: CASSPWDSDEQYF. DNA for the CDR3: TGCGCCAGCAGCCCCTGGGACAGTGATGAGCAGTACTTC.

This clone was seen more than once but under ten times. The V gene is TRBV25-1, the J gene TRBJ1-3, with D possibly being TRBD1 (5 bases). The CDR3 covers 12 residues. Germline lookup yields CDR1 MGHDK and CDR2 SYGVNS. V lost 2 bases and J lost 10, with 9 bases in between. The CDR3 here is CASSERGITIYF. Here the CDR3 DNA reads TGTGCCAGCAGTGAAAGGGGTATTACCATATATTTT.

The chain combines TRBV6-5 with TRBJ2-2; a weak D match, TRBD1 (6 bases). Trimming removed 6 bases from V and 5 bases from J, with 10 bases in between. Germline CDR1 is MNHEY and CDR2 is SVGAGI. This CDR3 comprises 13 residues. The CDR3: CASSLQGTGELFF. The DNA for the CDR3 is TGTGCCAGCAGCCTACAGGGTACCGGGGAGCTGTTTTTT.

The CDR3 reads CASSVDRTPNTEAFF. CDR3 nucleotide sequence: TGTGCCAGCAGCGTAGATCGCACACCGAACACTGAAGCTTTCTTT. The V call is TRBV9, the J call TRBJ1-1; D gene unclear. The CDR3 runs to 15 residues. CDR1 and CDR2 (germline): SGDLS, YYNGEE. The V gene lost 0 bases and the J gene lost 1 base, with 10 bases spanning the gap.

This clone was detected only once. V usage is TRBV7-2 and J usage is TRBJ2-3, with 15 positions matching TRBD2. The CDR3 contains 19 residues. The germline CDR1 and CDR2 sequences are SGHTA and FQGNSA. The V and J ends lost 2 bases and 6 bases, in that order; junction bases with no gene match: 12. Here the CDR3 reads CASSLQRGLAGGSGDTQYF. The CDR3 DNA sequence: TGTGCCAGCAGCTTACAGCGGGGACTAGCGGGGGGTTCAGGCGATACGCAGTATTTT. The entire variable domain, with the rest obtained from reference TRBV7-2 and TRBJ2-3, is as follows: GAGVSQSPSNKVTEKGKDVELRCDPISGHTALYWYRQSLGQGLEFLIYFQGNSAPDKSGLPSDRFSAERTGGSVSTLTIQRTQQEDSAVYLCASSLQRGLAGGSGDTQYFGPGTRLTVL.

The chain has TRBV7-3 and TRBJ2-7, with 8 bases identical to TRBD2. The V gene end was trimmed by 5 bases and the J gene end by 0 bases; junction bases not matched to a gene: 12. The CDR3 length is 17 residues. Germline loops: CDR1 SGHTA, CDR2 FQGTGA. This CDR3 reads CASSLRGPGGVSYEQYF. The CDR3 coding sequence is TGTGCCAGCAGCCTACGAGGCCCGGGGGGGGTCTCCTACGAGCAGTACTTC.

V usage is TRBV4-2 and J usage is TRBJ1-4, with D perhaps TRBD1 (6 bases). The V gene's germline CDR1 is LGHNA and CDR2 YNFKEQ. The V end was cut by 0 bases, the J end by 8 bases, with 16 bases between. The CDR3 has 16 residues. The CDR3 DNA reads as TGTGCCAGCAGCCAAGATTACGGACAGTCTGGGGAAAAACTGTTTTTT. Translating gives CASSQDYGQSGEKLFF.

V gene TRBV4-1 combines with J gene TRBJ1-1; no reliable D call. The CDR3 has 20 amino acids. Trimming took 2 bases from V and 0 from J, leaving 25 bases between them. Germline loops: CDR1 MGHRA, CDR2 YSYEKL. The CDR3 region has the DNA TGCGCCAGCAGCCAAAACCTCCGAGACACCCACTTCTTAATGAACACTGAAGCTTTCTTT. Its protein product is CASSQNLRDTHFLMNTEAFF.

The CDR3: CASSLSYSGHYEQYF. As DNA, the CDR3 is TGTGCCAGCAGTTTATCCTATTCGGGACACTACGAGCAGTACTTC. V and J are TRBV27 and TRBJ2-5, with a tentative D call TRBD1 (6 bases). The tail of the sequence fits TRBJ2-7 better, so the J call may be wrong. The CDR3 covers 15 residues. Per germline, CDR1 MNHEY and CDR2 SMNVEV (reference sequence).

This clone was found once. The J gene is TRBJ1-4, the V gene TRBV18; 7 bases match TRBD1. The V gene end was trimmed by 1 base and the J gene end by 7 bases; junction bases not matched to a gene: 12. The CDR3 covers 17 residues. Germline V CDR1 and CDR2: KGHSH, LQKENI. CDR3 nucleotide sequence: TGTGCCAGCTCACCACTCGGGACAGATATCCGGGGTGAAAAACTGTTTTTT. It is translated as CASSPLGTDIRGEKLFF. The full variable domain, rest sourced from reference TRBV18 and TRBJ1-4, is NAGVMQNPRHLVRRRGQEARLRCSPMKGHSHVYWYRQLPEEGLKFMVYLQKENIIDESGMPKERFSAEFPKEGPSILRIQQVVRGDSAAYFCASSPLGTDIRGEKLFFGSGTQLSVL.

The J gene is TRBJ1-1, the V gene TRBV11-3; the match to TRBD1 covers 7 bases. The V gene's germline CDR1 is SGHNT and CDR2 YENEEA. V was pared by 5 bases and J by 2 bases, with 2 bases of the junction left unmatched. The CDR3 totals 13 residues. The CDR3 DNA follows: TGTGCCAGCAGCCGGGACAGCAACACTGAAGCTTTCTTT. This sequence encodes CASSRDSNTEAFF.

The rearrangement uses TRBV5-1 and TRBJ2-2; 12 bases fit TRBD2. The CDR3 length is 16 residues. The germline gives CDR1 SGHRS, CDR2 YFSETQ. V trimming: 0 bases; J trimming: 3 bases; junction bases outside the gene matches: 0. In DNA, the CDR3 is TGCGCCAGCAGCTTGGGACTAGCGGGGGACACCGGGGAGCTGTTTTTT. This codes for CASSLGLAGDTGELFF.

This clone was counted a single time. This sequence joins TRBV7-9 and TRBJ1-5, with unresolved D. This CDR3 comprises 13 residues. Germline V gene data show CDR1 as SEHNR and CDR2 as FQNEAQ (reference sequence). V was shortened by 8 bases and J by 1 base, with 9 bases between the two germline ends. This CDR3 is CASQRESNQPQHF. CDR3 bases: TGTGCCAGCCAGAGGGAAAGCAATCAGCCCCAGCATTTT.

This clone turned up a few times. This chain connects TRBV7-3 to TRBJ2-1; D might be TRBD2 (5 bases). The CDR3 length is 14 residues. With 2 bases removed from V and 9 bases from J, the gap between germline ends came to 14 bases. CDR1 is SGHTA, CDR2 FQGTGA, per germline. The DNA of the CDR3 is TGTGCCAGCAGCTTAGACTATTCCGCCGGTGAGCAGTTCTTC. This codes for CASSLDYSAGEQFF.

Remarks on this clone: Other DNA sequences in this specimen translate into the identical CDR3. This sequence joins TRBV28 and TRBJ2-7, with D unclear. The CDR3 runs to 11 residues. CDR1 and CDR2 (germline): MDHEN, SYDVKM. The V and J ends lost 6 bases and 3 bases respectively, with 6 bases between them. CDR3 DNA sequence: TGTGCCAGCAGAGCTAACTACGAGCAGTACTTC. Translating gives CASRANYEQYF. Complete variable domain (other parts from reference TRBV28 and TRBJ2-7): DVKVTQSSRYLVKRTGEKVFLECVQDMDHENMFWYRQDPGLGLRLIYFSYDVKMKEKGDIPEGYSVSREKKERFSLILESASTNQTSMYLCASRANYEQYFGPGTRLTVT.

This rearrangement joins TRBV4-3 to TRBJ1-1; TRBD1 might be the D (5 bases). Trimming shortened V by 1 base and J by 0 bases, and 24 bases separated the two germline ends. The germline gives CDR1 LGHNA, CDR2 YSLEER. The CDR3 totals 20 residues. As DNA, the CDR3 is TGCGCCAGCAGCCAAGGGGGGGGGAGACTATATCCTACTTTGAACACTGAAGCTTTCTTT. Protein: CASSQGGGRLYPTLNTEAFF.

The chain combines TRBV4-1 with TRBJ2-1; 8 nucleotides align to TRBD2. The ends lost 4 bases at V and 4 bases at J; junction bases unmatched: 6. CDR3 length equals 15 residues. The germline CDR1 and CDR2 sequences are MGHRA and YSYEKL. The CDR3 loop is CASSLTGLGYNEQFF. The CDR3 DNA sequence: TGCGCCAGCAGCCTAACGGGACTAGGGTACAATGAGCAGTTCTTC.

V gene TRBV6-5 combines with J gene TRBJ2-2, with 7 bases aligning to TRBD1. Looked up from germline, CDR1 is MNHEY and CDR2 is SVGAGI. The CDR3 runs 15 residues. J gave up 3 bases and V 6 bases, and 7 bases lay outside the gene matches. CDR3: CASRLGQVYTGELFF. Written as DNA, the CDR3 is TGTGCCAGCAGGCTCGGACAGGTCTACACCGGGGAGCTGTTTTTT.

This chain joins TRBV28 and TRBJ2-7; 7 bases are a match to TRBD2. Germline V gives CDR1 MDHEN, CDR2 SYDVKM. Trimming cost V 6 bases and J 0 bases; bases outside gene matches: 8. There are 15 residues in the CDR3. This CDR3 is CASRSTSADSYEQYF. CDR3 bases: TGTGCCAGCAGGTCCACTAGCGCAGACTCCTACGAGCAGTACTTC.